The present T cell receptor beta chain was sequenced within a study of vaccination effects on CD4 cells after COVID-19. The assay was immunoSEQ multiplex PCR, and TCRdb's table has in-frame clones only and misses some. Among around 70,000 clones listed, 70% to 80% were seen once. As concerns this clone: Its target is not known.

In germline, CDR1 is SGHTA, CDR2 FQGNSA. V gave up 1 base and J gave up 0 bases, with 7 bases separating them. CDR3 size: 15 residues. CD4+ T cells were isolated after around 10 days of culture. Study findings and constraints: Infection-derived and vaccine-derived clones contracted markedly late after vaccination.

The J gene is TRBJ2-1, the V gene TRBV7-2; D not resolved. This clonotype was obtained from a human donor who received a COVID-19 vaccine. The starting material was CD4+ T cells from PBMCs cultured without peptide, obtained before COVID-19 vaccination. The CDR3 here is CASSLVSGSYNEQFF. The CDR3 DNA reads as TGTGCCAGCAGCTTAGTGTCCGGCTCCTACAATGAGCAGTTCTTC. The variable domain in full, with the rest retrieved from reference TRBV7-2 and TRBJ2-1, is GAGVSQSPSNKVTEKGKDVELRCDPISGHTALYWYRQSLGQGLEFLIYFQGNSAPDKSGLPSDRFSAERTGGSVSTLTIQRTQQEDSAVYLCASSLVSGSYNEQFFGPGTRLTVL.